This is a list of T cell receptor beta chains from one sample in a study of cytomegalovirus exposure and HLA in healthy donors. Sequenced by immunoSEQ multiplex PCR; TCRdb stores in-frame clones only, minus some. The sample includes 70,000 or so clones, around 80% of them seen just once. The sample comprised PBMCs. These receptors were taken from a young man in good health and CMV-seronegative. CDR3s include the opening cysteine and the closing phenylalanine or tryptophan. The D gene is left open where the match is weak. Only part of the rows carry a size: once, few, many, or a class if the clone is expanded.

v_gene	abundance	d_gene	j_gene	CDR3aa	CDR3nt
TRBV9	.	.	TRBJ1-6	CASSSREGSPLHF	TGTGCCAGCAGCAGTAGAGAGGGTTCACCCCTCCACTTT
TRBV5-1	.	.	TRBJ2-2	CASSLRTGPGTGELFF	TGCGCCAGCAGCCTACGGACTGGGCCGGGGACCGGGGAGCTGTTTTTT
TRBV5-6	.	.	TRBJ1-5	CASSSTDSNQPQHF	TGTGCCAGCAGCTCGACAGATAGCAATCAGCCCCAGCATTTT
TRBV5-4	.	.	TRBJ2-5	CASSLVGGPFQETQYF	TGTGCCAGCAGCTTGGTGGGTGGGCCTTTTCAAGAGACCCAGTACTTC
TRBV19	.	.	TRBJ1-4	CASSILGLAGEKLFF	TGTGCCAGTAGTATTTTGGGTCTAGCCGGGGAAAAACTGTTTTTT
TRBV4-2	once	.	TRBJ2-1	CASSQEEDHYNEQFF	TGTGCCAGCAGCCAGGAGGAGGACCACTACAATGAGCAGTTCTTC
TRBV4-1	few	TRBD2	TRBJ2-1	CASSQEGTSSYNEQFF	TGCGCCAGCAGCCAAGAAGGGACTAGCTCCTACAATGAGCAGTTCTTC
TRBV30	.	.	TRBJ1-5	CAWSKDYQPQHF	TGTGCCTGGAGTAAGGACTATCAGCCCCAGCATTTT
TRBV18	.	TRBD1	TRBJ1-2	CASSADRGTRSYTF	TGTGCCAGCTCAGCGGACAGGGGGACCCGGAGCTACACCTTC
TRBV7-3	.	.	TRBJ2-3	CASSSLPIADTQYF	TGTGCCAGCAGCTCTCTCCCCATAGCAGATACGCAGTATTTT
TRBV19	.	TRBD1	TRBJ1-2	CASSSDRGYGYTF	TGTGCCAGTAGCTCGGACAGGGGCTATGGCTACACCTTC
TRBV7-3	.	.	TRBJ2-7	CASSYDSLTYEQYF	TGTGCCAGCAGCTATGACAGCTTAACCTACGAGCAGTACTTC
TRBV30	.	TRBD2	TRBJ2-2	CAWSLLAGNTGELFF	TGTGCCTGGAGTCTCCTAGCGGGGAACACCGGGGAGCTGTTTTTT
TRBV7-9	.	.	TRBJ2-7	CASSSKTGFYEQYF	TGTGCCAGCAGCTCCAAGACAGGCTTCTACGAGCAGTACTTC
TRBV4-3	.	.	TRBJ2-1	CASSQDGGTYSYNEQFF	TGCGCCAGCAGCCAAGATGGCGGGACTTACTCCTACAATGAGCAGTTCTTC
TRBV19	.	TRBD1	TRBJ1-5	CASSMGQGGQPQHF	TGTGCCAGTAGTATGGGTCAGGGGGGTCAGCCCCAGCATTTT
TRBV4-2	.	.	TRBJ1-1	CASSHGQNTEAFF	TGTGCCAGCAGCCACGGACAAAACACTGAAGCTTTCTTT
TRBV30	.	.	TRBJ1-3	CAWTIATGNTIYF	TGTGCCTGGACGATAGCGACTGGAAACACCATATATTTT
TRBV7-9	.	.	TRBJ1-4	CASSLVAGGNEKLFF	TGTGCCAGCAGCTTAGTCGCGGGGGGGAATGAAAAACTGTTTTTT
TRBV7-8	.	TRBD1	TRBJ1-5	CASSRDRYSNQPQHF	TGTGCCAGCAGCCGGGACAGATATAGCAATCAGCCCCAGCATTTT
TRBV28	few	TRBD2	TRBJ2-5	CASSFRLAGGETQYF	TGTGCCAGCAGTTTCAGACTAGCGGGAGGGGAGACCCAGTACTTC
TRBV28	.	TRBD1	TRBJ1-3	CASSLRQGTIGGTIYF	TGTGCCAGCAGTTTACGACAGGGGACCATCGGGGGCACCATATATTTT
TRBV9	.	.	TRBJ2-2	CASGGRLTTGELFF	TGTGCCAGCGGAGGCAGGTTAACCACCGGGGAGCTGTTTTTT
TRBV28	.	TRBD1	TRBJ1-1	CASSARQGAGFVVAFF	TGTGCCAGCAGTGCACGACAGGGGGCAGGTTTCGTGGTCGCTTTCTTT
TRBV25-1	.	.	TRBJ1-5	CASSDSRGGNQPQHF	TGTGCCAGCAGTGACTCAAGGGGGGGTAATCAGCCCCAGCATTTT
TRBV9	.	TRBD2	TRBJ2-1	CASSPLGLAGVNEQFF	TGTGCCAGCAGCCCCTTGGGACTAGCGGGAGTTAATGAGCAGTTCTTC
TRBV10-2	.	TRBD2	TRBJ2-7	CASSESAGGSYEQYF	TGCGCCAGCAGTGAGTCGGCGGGAGGGTCCTACGAGCAGTACTTC
TRBV9	few	.	TRBJ1-2	CASSVVAYGYTF	TGTGCCAGCAGCGTAGTGGCTTATGGCTACACCTTC